Following are 29 T cell receptor beta chains from one sample sequenced in a study of shared clonotypes between healthy human individuals. The protocol was immunoSEQ multiplex PCR, while the TCRdb copy is restricted to in-frame clones and leaves out a portion. The sample has around 1 million clones, about 80% seen once; the top ten hold roughly 1.5%. The sample comprised memory CD4+ T cells sorted from blood. Documented subset: CD45RA-negative fraction. These receptors all stem from a man in his late teens or twenties in good health.

This clone has a count of ten or more. V and J are TRBV5-1 and TRBJ2-2, with D unresolved. Germline V lookup: CDR1 SGHRS, CDR2 YFSETQ. The CDR3 spans 14 residues. V was trimmed by 4 bases and J by 0 bases, leaving 7 bases between them. The CDR3: CASSPLSNTGELFF. The DNA of the CDR3 is TGCGCCAGCAGCCCCCTATCGAACACCGGGGAGCTGTTTTTT. The whole variable domain, filled in from reference TRBV5-1 and TRBJ2-2, reads KAGVTQTPRYLIKTRGQQVTLSCSPISGHRSVSWYQQTPGQGLQFLFEYFSETQRNKGNFPGRFSGRQFSNSRSEMNVSTLELGDSALYLCASSPLSNTGELFFGEGSRLTVL.

For this clone: A read error may be the cause here, since a much bigger clone is one base away. The gene calls are TRBV5-5 and TRBJ2-1; no firm D call. This CDR3 is built from 11 residues. Trimming took 3 bases from V and 4 from J, leaving 2 bases between them. The germline gives CDR1 SGHKS, CDR2 YYEKEE (reference sequence). DNA for the CDR3: TGTGCCAGCAGCTCTTACAATGAGCAGTTCTTC. Amino acids: CASSSYNEQFF.

Concerning this clone: The same CDR3 also results from other DNA sequences found in this sample. V gene TRBV5-1 combines with J gene TRBJ2-7; D may be TRBD1 (6 bases). The CDR3 is 14 residues long. Between the trimmed V and J ends, which lost 0 bases and 1 base, there was a span of 8 bases. CDR1 and CDR2 from the germline V gene are SGHRS and YFSETQ. The chain's CDR3 is CASSLVQGSYEQYF. CDR3 in DNA: TGCGCCAGCAGCTTGGTACAGGGTTCCTACGAGCAGTACTTC.

The V and J genes are TRBV27 and TRBJ1-2, with 9 bases lining up with TRBD1. With 6 bases clipped from V and 8 bases from J, the junction kept 7 bases outside the gene matches. Germline CDR1 reads MNHEY; CDR2 reads SMNVEV (reference sequence). CDR3 length: 13 amino acids. CDR3 protein: CASSRDRVGGYTF. CDR3 coding DNA: TGTGCCAGCAGCAGGGACAGGGTGGGAGGCTACACCTTC.

The chain recombines TRBV7-6 with TRBJ1-3; D gene uncertain. The CDR3 consists of 15 residues. Looked up from germline, CDR1 is SGHVS and CDR2 is FNYEAQ. The V gene lost 1 base and the J gene lost 0 bases, with 7 bases spanning the gap. CDR3 loop: CASSLGSVSGNTIYF. In DNA, the CDR3 is TGTGCCAGCAGCTTAGGTTCCGTCTCTGGAAACACCATATATTTT.

The genes are TRBV14 and TRBJ2-7; D might be TRBD2 (6 bases). From germline, CDR1 is SGHDN and CDR2 FVKESK. The V end lost 4 bases, the J end lost 6 bases, and 13 bases lay between the germline ends. The CDR3 length is 13 residues. The CDR3 DNA follows: TGTGCCAGCAGCCCCGGGGGTTATGGCGAGCAGTACTTC. Amino acids: CASSPGGYGEQYF.

The chain uses TRBV5-4 and TRBJ2-7; 7 bases match TRBD2. Germline V gives CDR1 SGHNT, CDR2 YYREEE (reference sequence). The trim removed 0 bases at V and 0 bases at J, leaving 3 bases unmatched. The CDR3 has 15 residues. The CDR3 DNA follows: TGTGCCAGCAGCTTGGATCCGGGGGGCTCCTACGAGCAGTACTTC. Translating gives CASSLDPGGSYEQYF.

In this sample, this clone turned up once. This chain uses TRBV14 with TRBJ1-1; no clear D. This CDR3 is built from 15 residues. Deletions cut 2 bases from V and 3 bases from J, with 13 bases between. Germline loops: CDR1 SGHDN, CDR2 FVKESK. DNA for the CDR3: TGTGCCAGCAGCCAAATGTTGGGGAAGGACACTGAAGCTTTCTTT. Translated: CASSQMLGKDTEAFF.

Note on this clone: Other DNA sequences in the same sample also yield this CDR3. This chain connects TRBV29-1 to TRBJ1-1, with a tentative D call TRBD1 (6 bases). V was clipped by 6 bases and J by 5 bases, with 16 bases between them. The CDR3 runs to 13 residues. Per germline, CDR1 SQVTM and CDR2 ANQGSEA. The CDR3 protein is CSVEQGRGTEAFF. CDR3 bases: TGCAGCGTGGAACAGGGAAGGGGGACTGAAGCTTTCTTT. The whole variable domain, filled in from reference TRBV29-1 and TRBJ1-1, reads SAVISQKPSRDICQRGTSLTIQCQVDSQVTMMFWYRQQPGQSLTLIATANQGSEATYESGFVIDKFPISRPNLTFSTLTVSNMSPEDSSIYLCSVEQGRGTEAFFGQGTRLTVV.

This clone was seen many times. V usage is TRBV6-6 and J usage is TRBJ1-5; the D is unclear. The germline V gene has CDR1 MNHNY and CDR2 SVGAGI (reference sequence). Trimming removed 6 bases at V and 1 base at J, with 7 bases between. The CDR3 spans 13 residues. CDR3 residues: CASSPLSNQPQHF. CDR3 coding DNA: TGTGCCAGCAGCCCCTTAAGCAATCAGCCCCAGCATTTT.

The rearrangement links TRBV18 to TRBJ1-6; TRBD1 aligns across 8 bases. V trimming: 5 bases; J trimming: 6 bases; junction bases outside the gene matches: 6. Looked up from germline, CDR1 is KGHSH and CDR2 is LQKENI. CDR3 length: 15 amino acids. In DNA, the CDR3 is TGTGCCAGCTCAGCGGACAGGGCTGGTAATTCACCCCTCCACTTT. Residues: CASSADRAGNSPLHF.

This chain joins TRBV5-1 and TRBJ1-1; D gene ambiguous. CDR1 is SGHRS, CDR2 YFSETQ, per germline. The CDR3 runs to 13 residues. Trimming shortened V by 1 base and J by 3 bases, and 7 bases separated the two germline ends. DNA of the CDR3: TGCGCCAGCAGCTTGTCCGGCTACACTGAAGCTTTCTTT. It specifies CASSLSGYTEAFF.

This clone was counted a few times. The sample has other DNA sequences that encode this CDR3 too. V gene TRBV30 combines with J gene TRBJ2-3; D gene ambiguous. Germline CDR1 GTSNPN, CDR2 SVGIG (reference sequence). The CDR3 loop spans 13 amino acids. V shed 4 bases and J shed 0 bases, with 8 bases lying between them. The CDR3 protein is CAWTRVSTDTQYF. The CDR3 DNA is TGTGCCTGGACCCGGGTTAGCACAGATACGCAGTATTTT.

This clone has a count of ten or more. This sample also contains other DNA sequences that code for the same CDR3. This rearrangement joins TRBV19 to TRBJ1-1; 9 bases line up with TRBD1. Germline lookup yields CDR1 LNHDA and CDR2 SQIVND (reference sequence). The CDR3 runs 15 residues. V shed 4 bases, J shed 1 base, and the junction held 4 bases outside the gene matches. For the CDR3, the DNA is TGTGCCAGTAGTACATACAGGGGGCCGAACACTGAAGCTTTCTTT. Its protein is CASSTYRGPNTEAFF.

Concerning this clone itself: One base away lies a much larger clone, so this may be a sequencing read error. The chain recombines TRBV2 with TRBJ2-2; 9 bases map to TRBD2. The germline gives CDR1 SNHLY, CDR2 FYNNEI. There are 16 residues in the CDR3. V was clipped by 3 bases and J by 6 bases; unmatched bases: 8. CDR3 sequence reads: CASSETGGGASGELFF. DNA for the CDR3: TGTGCCAGCAGTGAGACTGGCGGGGGGGCCTCCGGGGAGCTGTTTTTT.

This chain joins TRBV4-1 and TRBJ2-5, with TRBD2 matching 10 bases. Germline V gene sequence: CDR1 MGHRA, CDR2 YSYEKL. The CDR3 consists of 17 residues. V was pared by 0 bases and J by 1 base, with 5 bases of the junction left unmatched. CDR3 amino acids: CASSQERTSGTQETQYF. CDR3 coding DNA: TGCGCCAGCAGCCAAGAGAGAACTAGCGGGACCCAAGAGACCCAGTACTTC.

The chain carries TRBV6-5 and TRBJ1-4; possibly TRBD1 for D (5 bases). This CDR3 has 15 residues. Per germline, CDR1 MNHEY and CDR2 SVGAGI. V was cut by 2 bases and J by 4 bases, with 11 bases left in between. For the CDR3, the DNA is TGTGCCAGCAGTTACCTGGGACCGGATAATGAAAAACTGTTTTTT. It codes for CASSYLGPDNEKLFF.

The rearrangement joins TRBV18 to TRBJ2-3; 8 bases map to TRBD2. The CDR3 has 15 amino acids. CDR1 is KGHSH, CDR2 LQKENI, per germline. The trim removed 4 bases at V and 2 bases at J, leaving 5 bases unmatched. DNA for the CDR3: TGTGCCAGCTCACGGGCAGCGGGGGACACAGATACGCAGTATTTT. Translating it yields CASSRAAGDTDTQYF.

This clone was counted a few times. This chain links TRBV5-8 with TRBJ1-1; the match to TRBD1 covers 8 bases. V trimming: 0 bases; J trimming: 0 bases; junction bases outside the gene matches: 4. The CDR3 has 16 amino acids. Germline CDR1 and CDR2: SGHTS and YDEGEE. CDR3 in DNA: TGTGCCAGCAGCTTGGCATGGACAGGGTTGAACACTGAAGCTTTCTTT. It translates to CASSLAWTGLNTEAFF. Combining the CDR3 with reference TRBV5-8 and TRBJ1-1 gives the whole variable domain EAGVTQSPTHLIKTRGQQATLRCSPISGHTSVYWYQQALGLGLQFLLWYDEGEERNRGNFPPRFSGRQFPNYSSELNVNALELEDSALYLCASSLAWTGLNTEAFFGQGTRLTVV.

The V call is TRBV28, the J call TRBJ2-7, with 10 bases that match TRBD1. CDR1 MDHEN and CDR2 SYDVKM come from the germline V gene. The CDR3 extends over 16 amino acids. Trimming cost V 4 bases and J 0 bases; bases outside gene matches: 6. The CDR3 protein is CASSSPGTGASYEQYF. Written as DNA, the CDR3 is TGTGCCAGCAGTTCCCCGGGGACAGGGGCCTCCTACGAGCAGTACTTC.

This clone was picked up a small number of times. The rearrangement joins TRBV10-1 to TRBJ2-2; TRBD2 agrees at 11 bases. The J segment lost 5 bases and the V segment lost 10 bases, leaving 6 bases of the junction unmatched. There are 14 residues in the CDR3. CDR1 WNHNN and CDR2 SYGVQD come from the germline V gene (reference sequence). The chain's CDR3 is CATQTSGTTGELFF. In DNA, the CDR3 is TGCGCCACCCAGACTAGCGGGACGACCGGGGAGCTGTTTTTT.

The genes are TRBV4-3 and TRBJ1-2; 10 bases line up with TRBD1. CDR1 and CDR2 from the germline V gene are LGHNA and YSLEER. The CDR3 spans 14 residues. Trimming at V came to 4 bases and at J to 7 bases, leaving 6 bases not matched to a gene. The CDR3: CASSRQGAISGYTF. CDR3 DNA: TGCGCCAGCAGCCGACAGGGGGCAATCTCTGGCTACACCTTC.

The chain recombines TRBV30 with TRBJ1-6; perhaps TRBD1 as D (5 bases). The germline V and J ends were trimmed by 8 bases and 7 bases, with 15 bases remaining between them. From germline, CDR1 is GTSNPN and CDR2 SVGIG (reference sequence). The CDR3 is 13 amino acids. In DNA, the CDR3 is TGTGCCGTAACGGGACTTGGGAATTCACCCCTCCACTTT. Its translation is CAVTGLGNSPLHF.

Comments on this clone: Other DNA sequences in this specimen translate into the identical CDR3. The chain employs TRBV19 and TRBJ1-5; 7 bases are a match to TRBD1. With V trimmed by 6 bases and J by 3 bases, 5 bases remained unmatched. This CDR3 has 14 residues. The germline CDR1 and CDR2 sequences are LNHDA and SQIVND (reference sequence). In nucleotides, the CDR3 is TGTGCCAGTAGGCGCCAGGGGGACAATCAGCCCCAGCATTTT. It yields the protein CASRRQGDNQPQHF.

A few counts support this clone. This chain connects TRBV30 to TRBJ1-5, with 7 bases lining up with TRBD1. CDR1 GTSNPN and CDR2 SVGIG come from the germline V gene (reference sequence). V gave up 4 bases and J gave up 6 bases; unmatched junction bases: 9. The CDR3 runs 14 residues. For the CDR3, the DNA is TGTGCCTGGAACGGGGGGACAGACGGTCAGCCCCAGCATTTT. Encoded protein: CAWNGGTDGQPQHF.

In DNA form, the CDR3 reads TGTGCCAGCCTCTGGAGTTCCTATAATTCACCCCTCCACTTT. Translated: CASLWSSYNSPLHF. This sequence joins TRBV6-1 and TRBJ1-6; no clear D. The CDR3 spans 14 residues. V dropped 8 bases and J dropped 1 base, with 9 bases sitting between them. Germline V gene lookup returns CDR1 MNHNS and CDR2 SASEGT.

The rearrangement uses TRBV7-2 and TRBJ2-1, with 10 bases matching TRBD2. Germline V gene data show CDR1 as SGHTA and CDR2 as FQGNSA. With V trimmed by 0 bases and J by 4 bases, 3 bases remained unmatched. The CDR3 is made up of 16 amino acids. The DNA for the CDR3 is TGTGCCAGCAGCTTAGCAGCTAGCGGGAGTTACAATGAGCAGTTCTTC. Its protein product is CASSLAASGSYNEQFF. The full variable domain, in which reference TRBV7-2 and TRBJ2-1 provide the parts outside the CDR3, is GAGVSQSPSNKVTEKGKDVELRCDPISGHTALYWYRQSLGQGLEFLIYFQGNSAPDKSGLPSDRFSAERTGGSVSTLTIQRTQQEDSAVYLCASSLAASGSYNEQFFGPGTRLTVL.

This clone was detected ten times or more. The chain has TRBV28 and TRBJ1-5; TRBD1 is a possible D gene (6 bases). This CDR3 has 14 amino acids. Looked up from germline, CDR1 is MDHEN and CDR2 is SYDVKM. The V and J ends lost 11 bases and 4 bases respectively, with 18 bases between them. The CDR3 DNA is TGTGCCGTAAGACCCAGGGGCCAAAATCAGCCCCAGCATTTT. Its protein product is CAVRPRGQNQPQHF.

Here the CDR3 reads CASSFGPISNQPQHF. In DNA form, the CDR3 reads TGTGCCAGCAGCTTCGGGCCGATTAGCAATCAGCCCCAGCATTTT. The V and J genes are TRBV5-5 and TRBJ1-5; D is unresolved. V lost 2 bases and J 0 bases, leaving 9 bases between the germline ends. The CDR3 contains 15 residues. Germline CDR1 SGHKS, CDR2 YYEKEE (reference sequence).